Listed below are T cell receptor beta chains from one sample, sequenced in a study of CXCR3-negative and CXCR3-positive naive CD8 T cells. From its re-call of the 5' RACE reads, TCRdb lists each CDR3 protein once, without DNA. With about 62,000 distinct CDR3 sequences in the sample, the ten largest clones hold 4.3%. Sequences were obtained from naive CXCR3- CD8+ T cells from blood. The receptors originated from a human donor in good health. Some clones in this sample may be carry-over from other donors' samples. Both conserved end residues are part of each CDR3. The order of the fields is J gene, clone size, V gene, CDR3 protein. Clone size, where shown, is once, few, many, or a class for clones that have expanded.

>TRBJ2-2|NA|TRBV20-1
CSARDLLAGDYSTGELFF
>TRBJ2-1|medium-sized|TRBV7-3
CASSLGGSNEQFF
>TRBJ1-1|NA|TRBV25-1
CASSEGAGTEAFF
>TRBJ2-5|NA|TRBV7-8
CASSLAGLAGGNQETQYF
>TRBJ1-4|NA|TRBV9
CASSPRQGGTNEKLFF
>TRBJ1-1|NA|TRBV2
CASSEGLATDTEAFF
>TRBJ2-2|NA|TRBV4-3
CASSQDWRGREDTGELFF
>TRBJ2-7|NA|TRBV29-1
CSGWGTGGFEEQYF
>TRBJ2-7|NA|TRBV7-9
CASSLFVHEQYF
>TRBJ2-5|NA|TRBV7-9
CASSQKQGIQETQYF
>TRBJ1-2|NA|TRBV5-1
CASSLTTGWVYGYTF
>TRBJ2-5|NA|TRBV6-4
CASRNTLAVGETQYF
>TRBJ2-7|NA|TRBV5-1
CARGRVVYEQYF
>TRBJ2-2|NA|TRBV20-1
CSARDTERIYTGELFF
>TRBJ1-1|NA|TRBV7-3
CASSLASWGTEAFF
>TRBJ2-7|NA|TRBV28
CASRTGPYEQYF
>TRBJ1-4|NA|TRBV29-1
CSVEESTQDEKLFF
>TRBJ1-2|NA|TRBV6-6
CASSADGSAPLYGYTF
>TRBJ2-7|NA|TRBV29-1
CSVEGGLAGTYEQYF
>TRBJ2-1|NA|TRBV4-1
CASSQGSTGVGEQFF
>TRBJ2-1|NA|TRBV6-5
CASSYGGSLDEQFF
>TRBJ2-7|NA|TRBV6-5
CASSYSSWDYEQYF